This T cell receptor (beta chain) was observed in a study of OX40 agonist ivuxolimab in advanced cancers. TCRdb's table, derived via immunoSEQ multiplex PCR, lists solely in-frame clones and lacks some. The data contain 40,000 or so clones, just under 85% of them singletons. The CDR3 covers 16 residues. Germline trimming cut 4 bases from V and 4 bases from J; bases unmatched to any gene: 7. Germline V gene sequence: CDR1 SNHLY, CDR2 FYNNEI. Material: CD4+ or CD8+ T cells sorted from blood, obtained in a trial of the OX40 agonist ivuxolimab. The clonotype originates from an adult with an advanced solid tumor such as melanoma, head and neck, liver or kidney cancer. The J gene is TRBJ2-2, the V gene TRBV2; 9 bases align to TRBD2. CDR3 in DNA: TGTGCCAGCAGTGTTTCTAGCGGGATCGTCACCGGGGAGCTGTTTTTT. Protein product: CASSVSSGIVTGELFF.